These 28 T cell receptor beta chains share one sample of origin, sequenced in a study of T cell repertoires in cytomegalovirus infection. TCRdb processed the reads anew with MiXCR; each CDR3 protein has one entry. Of fewer than 60,000 distinct CDR3 sequences in the sample, about 18% were seen once. No antigen has been identified for these receptors. The material sequenced was CD8+ T cells from cultured PBMCs, taken from culture after CMV antigen stimulation. The receptors were sampled from a human donor in good health (CMV status not recorded). Some clones in this sample may be carry-over from other donors' samples.

This clonotype was picked up a small number of times. The V call is TRBV15, the J call TRBJ1-6; TRBD1 matches 11 bases. The germline CDR1 and CDR2 sequences are LNHNV and YYDKDF (reference sequence). The CDR3 sequence is 17 residues long. V gave up 4 bases and J gave up 8 bases; unmatched junction bases: 10. CDR3 loop: CATSNPRTGGFDSPLHF. The CDR3 DNA is TGTGCCACCAGCAACCCTCGGACAGGGGGCTTTGATTCACCCCTCCACTTT. Based on the CDR3 plus reference TRBV15 and TRBJ1-6, the full variable domain is DAMVIQNPRYQVTQFGKPVTLSCSQTLNHNVMYWYQQKSSQAPKLLFHYYDKDFNNEADTPDNFQSRRPNTSFCFLDIRSPGLGDTAMYLCATSNPRTGGFDSPLHFGNGTRLTVT.

The chain combines TRBV12-3 or TRBV12-4 with TRBJ2-5; D gene uncertain. The CDR3 spans 13 residues. Trimming took 4 bases from V and 2 from J, leaving 8 bases between them. The CDR3 nucleotides read TGTGCCAGCAGTTCGAGACCGCAAGAGACCCAGTACTTC. Its translation: CASSSRPQETQYF.

This clonotype was observed a few times. The chain has TRBV9 and TRBJ2-1, with 8 bases lining up with TRBD2. The CDR3 contains 15 residues. CDR1 is SGDLS, CDR2 YYNGEE, per germline. The V gene end was trimmed by 3 bases and the J gene end by 8 bases; junction bases not matched to a gene: 10. In nucleotides, the CDR3 is TGTGCCAGCAGCGCAGACACCGGGGGGGTCGATGAGCAGTTCTTC. Residues: CASSADTGGVDEQFF.

The chain is built from TRBV4-1 and TRBJ1-1; maybe TRBD1 (5 bases). The CDR3 contains 16 residues. Deletions cut 4 bases from V and 1 base from J, with 16 bases between. The V gene's germline CDR1 is MGHRA and CDR2 YSYEKL. DNA of the CDR3: TGCGCCAGCAGCCGCGAACCCGGGGCGGCGAACACTGAAGCTTTCTTT. Translated, it gives CASSREPGAANTEAFF.

This rearrangement joins TRBV7-2 to TRBJ2-3; 11 bases agree with TRBD2. With 5 bases clipped from V and 6 bases from J, the junction kept 13 bases outside the gene matches. This CDR3 is 17 amino acids long. Germline V gives CDR1 SGHTA, CDR2 FQGNSA. The CDR3 protein is CASSARLAGTVTDTQYF. The CDR3 DNA reads as TGTGCCAGCAGCGCTAGACTAGCGGGGACAGTCACGGATACGCAGTATTTT.

The chain carries TRBV6-2 or TRBV6-3 and TRBJ2-1, with D hard to call. V lost 0 bases to trimming and J lost 1 base, with 7 bases between them. Germline V gene sequence: CDR1 MNHEY, CDR2 SVGEGT. The CDR3 is 15 amino acids. The CDR3 DNA follows: TGTGCCAGCAGTTACTCTCCAGGATCCTACAATGAGCAGTTCTTC. This encodes CASSYSPGSYNEQFF.

This clonotype turned up a few times. V gene TRBV27 combines with J gene TRBJ1-5; D might be TRBD1 (6 bases). Germline CDR1 is MNHEY and CDR2 is SMNVEV (reference sequence). V gave up 7 bases and J gave up 0 bases, with 13 bases separating them. The CDR3 length is 15 residues. The CDR3 is CASNLQGYSNQPQHF. CDR3 sequence (DNA): TGTGCCAGCAACCTACAGGGATATAGCAATCAGCCCCAGCATTTT.

This clonotype has just one count. The chain carries TRBV2 and TRBJ2-5; 8 bases agree with TRBD1. Trimming removed 3 bases from V and 5 bases from J; junction bases left unmatched: 11. Germline V CDR1 and CDR2: SNHLY, FYNNEI. CDR3 size: 16 residues. CDR3 nucleotide sequence: TGTGCCAGCAGTGATCCTCTCAAGCGACAGGGGGAGACCCAGTACTTC. This encodes CASSDPLKRQGETQYF. Variable domain in full (rest from reference TRBV2 and TRBJ2-5): EPEVTQTPSHQVTQMGQEVILRCVPISNHLYFYWYRQILGQKVEFLVSFYNNEISEKSEIFDDQFSVERPDGSNFTLKIRSTKLEDSAMYFCASSDPLKRQGETQYFGPGTRLLVL.

The chain couples TRBV6-1 to TRBJ2-1; 7 bases map to TRBD1. The CDR3 spans 16 residues. The V gene end was trimmed by 6 bases and the J gene end by 2 bases; junction bases not matched to a gene: 10. CDR1 is MNHNS and CDR2 is SASEGT in the germline V gene. The CDR3 nucleotides are TGTGCCAGCAGAGAGAGGGGACAGTCTCCCTACAATGAGCAGTTCTTC. Translated: CASRERGQSPYNEQFF.

This sequence joins TRBV10-3 and TRBJ2-1, with a weak D call TRBD1 (6 bases). The germline CDR1 and CDR2 sequences are ENHRY and SYGVKD. The V and J ends lost 6 bases and 0 bases respectively, with 12 bases between them. The CDR3 is made up of 15 amino acids. As DNA, the CDR3 is TGTGCCATCAGGAAGGACAGCAACTCCTACAATGAGCAGTTCTTC. Its protein product is CAIRKDSNSYNEQFF.

This clonotype has just a few counts. The chain joins TRBV7-8 to TRBJ1-1, with 9 bases identical to TRBD1. Germline CDR1 reads SGHVS; CDR2 reads FQNEAQ. This CDR3 is built from 16 residues. With 5 bases clipped from V and 1 base from J, the junction kept 8 bases outside the gene matches. The CDR3 loop reads CASSIRQGEPNTEAFF. CDR3 DNA: TGTGCCAGCAGCATAAGACAGGGGGAACCGAACACTGAAGCTTTCTTT. The full variable domain, in which reference TRBV7-8 and TRBJ1-1 provide the parts outside the CDR3, is GAGVSQSPRYKVAKRGQDVALRCDPISGHVSLFWYQQALGQGPEFLTYFQNEAQLDKSGLPSDRFFAERPEGSVSTLKIQRTQQEDSAVYLCASSIRQGEPNTEAFFGQGTRLTVV.

This clonotype was counted a few times. This rearrangement joins TRBV6-2 or TRBV6-3 to TRBJ2-7; D might be TRBD1 or TRBD2, each matching 5 bases. This CDR3 has 18 residues. Trimming pared 2 bases from V and 4 bases from J, leaving 24 bases between. The germline gives CDR1 MNHEY, CDR2 SVGEGT. The CDR3 sequence is CASSYEARGNHGLYEQYF. CDR3 in DNA: TGTGCCAGCAGTTACGAGGCTAGGGGAAACCACGGACTTTACGAGCAGTACTTC.

This clonotype showed up just a few times. The chain recombines TRBV4-3 with TRBJ1-2, with 7 nucleotides matching TRBD1. J lost 6 bases, V lost 3 bases, and 13 bases had no gene match. The CDR3 consists of 16 residues. Germline V CDR1 and CDR2: LGHNA, YSLEER. The CDR3 coding sequence is TGCGCCAGCAGCCAGGACCGAGGGGGCCGCAGCGATGGCTACACCTTC. Its translation: CASSQDRGGRSDGYTF.

The chain is built from TRBV7-6 and TRBJ1-2, with 9 nucleotides matching TRBD1. With V trimmed by 4 bases and J by 8 bases, 5 bases remained unmatched. CDR1 and CDR2 (germline): SGHVS, FNYEAQ. This CDR3 contains 13 residues. The CDR3 bases are TGTGCCAGCAGCTCGGGACAGGGTGGCGGCTACACCTTC. Its translation is CASSSGQGGGYTF.

This chain connects TRBV7-9 to TRBJ2-4; D is undetermined. The germline gives CDR1 SEHNR, CDR2 FQNEAQ (reference sequence). The V end lost 4 bases, the J end lost 5 bases, and 12 bases lay between the germline ends. CDR3 length: 14 residues. CDR3 sequence (DNA): TGTGCCAGCAGCTCACCTCGACTCCAAAACATTCAGTACTTC. It codes for CASSSPRLQNIQYF.

This clonotype was seen only a few times. The rearrangement links TRBV12-5 to TRBJ2-7; D gene uncertain. The CDR3 is 14 residues long. V lost 1 base and J lost 3, with 10 bases in between. Per germline, CDR1 LGHNT and CDR2 FRNRAP. The CDR3 protein is CASGLDSFFYEQYF. In nucleotides, the CDR3 is TGTGCTAGTGGTTTGGACAGTTTCTTCTACGAGCAGTACTTC.

This clonotype was seen only a few times. The chain combines TRBV7-4 with TRBJ2-5, with TRBD2 identical over 7 bases. CDR1 and CDR2 from the germline V gene are SGHVT and SQSDAQ. This CDR3 has 18 amino acids. With V trimmed by 3 bases and J by 1 base, 14 bases remained unmatched. CDR3 sequence (DNA): TGTGCCAGCAGCTTTTTGACGGCCGGGGGGATCCTCCAAGAGACCCAGTACTTC. Its protein product is CASSFLTAGGILQETQYF.

This clonotype was seen only a few times. The V gene is TRBV7-9, the J gene TRBJ2-7; 7 positions match TRBD1. The trim removed 5 bases at V and 1 base at J, leaving 11 bases unmatched. Germline V lookup: CDR1 SEHNR, CDR2 FQNEAQ (reference sequence). The CDR3 is 16 residues long. Written as DNA, the CDR3 is TGTGCCAGCAGCCGTACAGGGGTCGCGGTTTCCTACGAGCAGTACTTC. The encoded protein is CASSRTGVAVSYEQYF.

Only a few counts were recorded for this clonotype. The rearrangement links TRBV7-8 to TRBJ2-1; no reliable D call. Germline CDR1 is SGHVS and CDR2 is FQNEAQ. V lost 5 bases and J lost 5, with 10 bases in between. This CDR3 comprises 13 residues. Written as DNA, the CDR3 is TGTGCCAGCAGCCCATTCCGGGACAATGAGCAGTTCTTC. The encoded protein is CASSPFRDNEQFF.

The V and J genes are TRBV4-1 and TRBJ2-3, with D possibly being TRBD2 (5 bases). V lost 0 bases and J lost 5, with 9 bases in between. The length of the CDR3 is 14 residues. Germline assignment: CDR1 MGHRA and CDR2 YSYEKL. The CDR3: CASSQERGRDTQYF. The CDR3, as DNA: TGCGCCAGCAGCCAAGAACGCGGGCGAGATACGCAGTATTTT.

The chain uses TRBV6-2 or TRBV6-3 and TRBJ2-7, with D unresolved. The germline gives CDR1 MNHEY, CDR2 SVGEGT. Trimming took off 4 bases at V and 3 bases at J, with 16 bases between the two ends. This CDR3 contains 15 residues. CDR3 region: CASSWARARVYEQYF. The CDR3 bases are TGTGCCAGCAGTTGGGCCCGGGCCCGGGTCTACGAGCAGTACTTC.

The V and J genes are TRBV7-9 and TRBJ2-3; either TRBD1 or TRBD2 may fit D (5 bases each). The CDR3 runs to 16 residues. The germline V and J ends were trimmed by 3 bases and 3 bases, with 16 bases remaining between them. CDR1 is SEHNR and CDR2 is FQNEAQ in the germline V gene (reference sequence). The CDR3 nucleotides read TGTGCCAGCAGCTTTAGGGGACGGAGTCAAACAGATACGCAGTATTTT. This sequence encodes CASSFRGRSQTDTQYF. Supplemented by reference TRBV7-9 and TRBJ2-3, the full variable domain reads DTGVSQNPRHKITKRGQNVTFRCDPISEHNRLYWYRQTLGQGPEFLTYFQNEAQLEKSRLLSDRFSAERPKGSFSTLEIQRTEQGDSAMYLCASSFRGRSQTDTQYFGPGTRLTVL.

V gene TRBV29-1 combines with J gene TRBJ2-7; D possibly corresponds to TRBD2 (5 bases). The CDR3 extends over 13 amino acids. Germline lookup yields CDR1 SQVTM and CDR2 ANQGSEA. Between the trimmed V and J ends, which lost 7 bases and 3 bases, there was a span of 16 bases. The CDR3 is CSAGKGASYEQYF. The CDR3 coding sequence is TGCAGCGCCGGTAAGGGAGCCAGCTACGAGCAGTACTTC.

This clonotype occurred once. V gene TRBV4-1 combines with J gene TRBJ2-2; a weak D match, TRBD2 (5 bases). The V and J ends lost 0 bases and 3 bases respectively, with 14 bases between them. CDR1 is MGHRA, CDR2 YSYEKL, per germline. The CDR3 runs 17 residues. The CDR3 sequence is CASSQDSFRTYTGELFF. The CDR3 DNA reads TGCGCCAGCAGCCAAGATTCGTTCAGGACTTACACCGGGGAGCTGTTTTTT.

In its sample, this clonotype was seen a few times. The chain couples TRBV7-8 to TRBJ2-2; D is unresolved. V was cut by 1 base and J by 0 bases, with 9 bases left in between. Germline CDR1 reads SGHVS; CDR2 reads FQNEAQ. This CDR3 region has 16 residues. CDR3 in amino acids: CASSLGANANTGELFF. In DNA, the CDR3 is TGTGCCAGCAGCTTAGGCGCCAATGCGAACACCGGGGAGCTGTTTTTT.

The chain couples TRBV19 to TRBJ1-2; 7 nucleotides match TRBD1. The CDR3 runs to 15 residues. Losses at the gene ends were 1 base for V and 6 bases for J; bases not matched to a gene: 8. Per germline, CDR1 LNHDA and CDR2 SQIVND (reference sequence). CDR3 region: CASSIGIRDRHGYTF. The CDR3 nucleotides read TGTGCCAGTAGTATAGGGATCCGGGACAGACATGGCTACACCTTC. The variable domain in full, completed from reference TRBV19 and TRBJ1-2, reads DGGITQSPKYLFRKEGQNVTLSCEQNLNHDAMYWYRQDPGQGLRLIYYSQIVNDFQKGDIAEGYSVSREKKESFPLTVTSAQKNPTAFYLCASSIGIRDRHGYTFGSGTRLTVV.

There are a few counts of this clonotype. The J gene is TRBJ2-1, the V gene TRBV20-1; unclear D gene. The CDR3 is 12 residues long. CDR1 DFQATT and CDR2 SNEGSKA come from the germline V gene (reference sequence). V lost 8 bases, J lost 0 bases, and 8 bases lay in between. The CDR3 DNA sequence: TGCAGTTTGTGGTTCTCCTACAATGAGCAGTTCTTC. Translation gives CSLWFSYNEQFF.

There are a few counts of this clonotype. The chain carries TRBV7-2 and TRBJ1-2, with 9 bases lining up with TRBD1. The CDR3 spans 17 residues. Germline assignment: CDR1 SGHTA and CDR2 FQGNSA. The ends lost 1 base at V and 5 bases at J; junction bases unmatched: 11. The chain's CDR3 is CASSLGTGGAGVYGYTF. CDR3 DNA: TGTGCCAGCAGCTTAGGTACAGGGGGCGCCGGAGTTTATGGCTACACCTTC.